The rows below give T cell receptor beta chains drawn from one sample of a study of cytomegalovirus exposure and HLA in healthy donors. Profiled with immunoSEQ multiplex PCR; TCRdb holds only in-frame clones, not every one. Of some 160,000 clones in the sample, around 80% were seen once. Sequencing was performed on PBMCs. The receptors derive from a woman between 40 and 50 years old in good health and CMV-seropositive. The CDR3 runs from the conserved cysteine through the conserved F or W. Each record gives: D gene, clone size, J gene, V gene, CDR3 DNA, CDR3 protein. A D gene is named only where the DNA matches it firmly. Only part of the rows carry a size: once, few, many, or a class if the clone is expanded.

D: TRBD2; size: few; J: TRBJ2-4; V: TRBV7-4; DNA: TGTGCCAGCCCTCCCGGGGGGTTAGCCAAAAACATTCAGTACTTC; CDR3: CASPPGGLAKNIQYF
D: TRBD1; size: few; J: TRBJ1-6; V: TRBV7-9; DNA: TGTTCCAGCAGCCCAGGGCGGGGGACAGGAAATTCACCCCTCCACTTT; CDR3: CSSSPGRGTGNSPLHF
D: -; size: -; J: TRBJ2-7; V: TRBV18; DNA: TGTGCCAGCTCACCCGGATACACGGGGTCCTACGAGCAGTACTTC; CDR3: CASSPGYTGSYEQYF
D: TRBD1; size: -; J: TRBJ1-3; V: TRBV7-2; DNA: TGTGCCAGCAGCTTAATGATCGGACAGGGTACTGGAAACACCATATATTTT; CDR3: CASSLMIGQGTGNTIYF
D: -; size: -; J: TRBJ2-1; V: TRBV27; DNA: TGTGCCAGCAGTTTATCCCGGGGTTCCTACAATGAGCAGTTCTTC; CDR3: CASSLSRGSYNEQFF
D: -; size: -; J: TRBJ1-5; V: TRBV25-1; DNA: TGTGCCAGCAGTGGGGTGGGCGAGCCCCAGCATTTT; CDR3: CASSGVGEPQHF
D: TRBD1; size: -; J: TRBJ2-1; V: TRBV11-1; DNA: TGTGCCAGCAACGGGGACAGGGGTGAGCAGTTCTTC; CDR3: CASNGDRGEQFF
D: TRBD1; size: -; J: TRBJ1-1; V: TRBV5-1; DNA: TGCGCCAGCAGTCATGACAGGGGGGACACTGAAGCTTTCTTT; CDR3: CASSHDRGDTEAFF
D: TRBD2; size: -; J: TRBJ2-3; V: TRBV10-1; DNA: TGCGCCAGCAGTGAGGGGACTAAAGATACGCAGTATTTT; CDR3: CASSEGTKDTQYF
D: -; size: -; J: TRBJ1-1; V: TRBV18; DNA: TGTGCCAGCTCACCACCGCGGGGCTTGAACACTGAAGCTTTCTTT; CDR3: CASSPPRGLNTEAFF
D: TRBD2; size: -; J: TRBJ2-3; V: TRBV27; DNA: TGTGCCAGCAGTGATGGACTAGCGCAAGATACGCAGTATTTT; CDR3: CASSDGLAQDTQYF
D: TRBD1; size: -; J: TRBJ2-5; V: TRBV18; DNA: TGTGCCAGCTCAGGAGGACAGGACTGGACCCAGTACTTC; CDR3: CASSGGQDWTQYF
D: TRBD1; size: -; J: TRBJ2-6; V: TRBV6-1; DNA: TGTGCCAGCAGTGGCGACAGGGCCCGCTCTGGGGCCAACGGCCTGACTTTC; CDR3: CASSGDRARSGANGLTF
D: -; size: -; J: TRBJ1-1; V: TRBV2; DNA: TGTGCCAGCAGTGAGAATCCTTTTGGGCAGGGAGGCACTGAAGCTTTCTTT; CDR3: CASSENPFGQGGTEAFF
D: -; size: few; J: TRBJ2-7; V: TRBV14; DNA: TGTGCCAGCAGCCAGACGGGTTGGGAGCAGTACTTC; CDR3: CASSQTGWEQYF
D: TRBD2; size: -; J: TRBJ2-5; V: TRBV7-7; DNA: TGTGCCAGCAGCCGAGATGGACTAGTGGAGGAGACCCAGTACTTC; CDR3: CASSRDGLVEETQYF
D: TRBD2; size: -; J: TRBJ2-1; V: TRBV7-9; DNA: TGTGCCAGCAGCCCGGGACTAGCGGGGGTAATTCGGTTCTTC; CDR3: CASSPGLAGVIRFF
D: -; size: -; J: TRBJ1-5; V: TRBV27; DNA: TGTGCCAGCAGTTTGAGGGTGAGCAATCAGCCCCAGCATTTT; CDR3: CASSLRVSNQPQHF
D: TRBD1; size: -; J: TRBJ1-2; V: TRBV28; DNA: TGTGCCAGCAACAGGGGACTCAACTATGGCTACACCTTC; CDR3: CASNRGLNYGYTF
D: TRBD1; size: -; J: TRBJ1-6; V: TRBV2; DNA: TGTGCCAGCAGAGCCGGGACAGGGCTATCACCCCTCCACTTT; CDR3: CASRAGTGLSPLHF
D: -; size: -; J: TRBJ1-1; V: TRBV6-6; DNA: TGTGCCAGCAGTTACTCGACAGTTAACACTGAAGCTTTCTTT; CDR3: CASSYSTVNTEAFF
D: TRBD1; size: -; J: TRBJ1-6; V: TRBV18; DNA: TGTGCCAGCTCACGAGAAACAGGGGGCTCTTCACCCCTCCACTTT; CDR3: CASSRETGGSSPLHF
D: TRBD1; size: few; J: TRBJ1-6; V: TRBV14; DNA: TGTGCCAGCAGCCAAGCGACAGGGGTCTGGTCTCCCCTCCACTTT; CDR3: CASSQATGVWSPLHF
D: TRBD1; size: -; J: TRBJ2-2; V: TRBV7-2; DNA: TGTGCCAGCAGCTTAGGAGGGGGCAACACCGGGGAGCTGTTTTTT; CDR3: CASSLGGGNTGELFF
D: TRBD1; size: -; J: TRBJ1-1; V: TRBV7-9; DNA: TGTGCCAGCAGCCCTAGGATGGACAGGGATGAAGCTTTCTTT; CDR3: CASSPRMDRDEAFF
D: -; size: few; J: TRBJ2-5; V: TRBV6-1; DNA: TGTGCCAGCAGTGATACAGCCAGGACCCAGTACTTC; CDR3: CASSDTARTQYF
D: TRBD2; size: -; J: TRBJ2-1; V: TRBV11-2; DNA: TGTGCCAGCAGCTTGGAAGCGGGGGGGCACAATGAGCAGTTCTTC; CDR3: CASSLEAGGHNEQFF
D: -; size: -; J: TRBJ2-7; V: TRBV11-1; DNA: TGTGCCAGCAGCAGCCCCGACAGGATCTTTCCGTACTTC; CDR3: CASSSPDRIFPYF
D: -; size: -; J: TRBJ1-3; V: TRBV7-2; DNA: TGTGCCAGCAGCCCCTCTTTGGGGGCTCCTGGAAACACCATATATTTT; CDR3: CASSPSLGAPGNTIYF
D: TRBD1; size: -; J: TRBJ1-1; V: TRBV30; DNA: TGTGCCTGGAGTCGGGACAGGGAGAAGGCTGAAGCTTTCTTT; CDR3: CAWSRDREKAEAFF
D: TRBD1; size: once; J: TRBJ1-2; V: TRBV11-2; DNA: TGTGCCAGCAGCTCAATAGGGACAGCACGCTCGGACTATGGCTACACCTTC; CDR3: CASSSIGTARSDYGYTF
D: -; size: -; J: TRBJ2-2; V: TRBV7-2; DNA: TGTGCCAGCAGCAAGACTCTATCGAACACCGGGGAGCTGTTTTTT; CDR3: CASSKTLSNTGELFF
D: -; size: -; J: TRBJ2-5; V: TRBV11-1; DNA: TGTGCCAGCAGCCGCCGGCCTGGTCCTAAGACTAAAGAGACCCAGTACTTC; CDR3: CASSRRPGPKTKETQYF
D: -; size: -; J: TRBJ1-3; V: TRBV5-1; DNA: TGCGCCAGCAGCCCGACTGGACTCATGAGCTCTGGAAACACCATATATTTT; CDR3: CASSPTGLMSSGNTIYF
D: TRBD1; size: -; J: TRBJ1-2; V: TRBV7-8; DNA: TGTGCCAGCGGACAGGGCTGGGAGTATGGCTACACCTTC; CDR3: CASGQGWEYGYTF
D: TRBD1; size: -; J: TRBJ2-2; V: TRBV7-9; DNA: TGTGCCAGCAGCTTGGGACAGGGGGCTCGCGGCGGGGAGCTGTTTTTT; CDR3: CASSLGQGARGGELFF
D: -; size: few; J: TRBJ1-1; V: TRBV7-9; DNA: TGTGCCAGCAGCTTAGATCTCCCAGGCACTGAAGCTTTCTTT; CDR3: CASSLDLPGTEAFF
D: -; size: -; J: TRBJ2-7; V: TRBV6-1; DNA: TGTGCCAGCAGTTTCCGGGACACCCACGAGCAGTACTTC; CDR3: CASSFRDTHEQYF
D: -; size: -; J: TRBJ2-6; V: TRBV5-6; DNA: TGTGCCAGCAGCTTGGTTACATTCTCTGGGGCCAACGGCCTGACTTTC; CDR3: CASSLVTFSGANGLTF
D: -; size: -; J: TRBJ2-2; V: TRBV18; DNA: TGTGCCAGCTCACCACAGACACTCGGGGAGCTGTTTTTT; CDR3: CASSPQTLGELFF
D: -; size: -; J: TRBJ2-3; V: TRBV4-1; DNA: TGCGCCAGCAGCCAAGTCGCGAGAACTAGCACAGATACGCAGTATTTT; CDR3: CASSQVARTSTDTQYF
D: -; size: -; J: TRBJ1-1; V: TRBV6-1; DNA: TGTGCCAGCAGCACCGAGGGTTATACTGAAGCTTTCTTT; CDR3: CASSTEGYTEAFF
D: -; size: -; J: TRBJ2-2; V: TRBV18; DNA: TGTGCCAGCTCACCTGCCAGGGCCACAGTAAACACCGGGGAGCTGTTTTTT; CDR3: CASSPARATVNTGELFF
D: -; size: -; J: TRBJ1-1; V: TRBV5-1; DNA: TGCGCCAGCAAACCTCAGGGGATCGTCACTGAAGCTTTCTTT; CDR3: CASKPQGIVTEAFF
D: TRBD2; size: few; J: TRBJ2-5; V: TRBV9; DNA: TGTGCCAGCAGCGTAGCAGCGGGGGGCTTAGAGACCCAGTACTTC; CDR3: CASSVAAGGLETQYF
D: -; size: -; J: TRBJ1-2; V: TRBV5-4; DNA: TGTGCCAGCAGCTTGGTCGGCGTGGAGGCGTATGGCTACACCTTC; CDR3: CASSLVGVEAYGYTF
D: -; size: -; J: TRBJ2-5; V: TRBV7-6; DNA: TGTGCCAGCAGCCCAGGGCTAGGGATAGAAGAGACCCAGTACTTC; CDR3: CASSPGLGIEETQYF
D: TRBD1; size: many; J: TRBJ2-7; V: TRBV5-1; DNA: TGCGCCAGCAGCTTTATGCCGGGACAGGGTAACGAGCAGTACTTC; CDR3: CASSFMPGQGNEQYF
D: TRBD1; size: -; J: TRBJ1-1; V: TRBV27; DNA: TGTGCCAGCAGGCTCGGGACAGATAACACTGAAGCTTTCTTT; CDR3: CASRLGTDNTEAFF
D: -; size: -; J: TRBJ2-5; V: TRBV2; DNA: TGTGCCAGCAGTGAGGGCGATACGTACCAAGAGACCCAGTACTTC; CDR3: CASSEGDTYQETQYF
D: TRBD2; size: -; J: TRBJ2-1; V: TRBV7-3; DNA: TGTGCCAGCAGCTTGAGCGGGGGTGGATTGGATGAGCAGTTCTTC; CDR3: CASSLSGGGLDEQFF
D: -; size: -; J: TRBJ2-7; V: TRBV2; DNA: TGTGCCAGCAGGGGCAGGGGTAAGGGCGAGCAGTACTTC; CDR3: CASRGRGKGEQYF
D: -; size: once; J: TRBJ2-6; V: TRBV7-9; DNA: TGTGCCAGCAGCTTAATTGTGCGGGACGCTGGGGCCAACGTCCTGACTTTC; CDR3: CASSLIVRDAGANVLTF
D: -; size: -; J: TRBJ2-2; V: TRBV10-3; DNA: TGTGCCATAGAACCCGCAATTAGAACCGGGGAGCTGTTTTTT; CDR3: CAIEPAIRTGELFF